This entry is about one TCR beta chain. Within the library, unique molecular identifiers were attached to each individual cDNA molecule. Methods used by the authors: Between about 23,224 and 700,000 TCRs appeared in each sample, and the median stood at roughly 100,000. MiXCR, run by TCRdb on the RACE reads, gives a single entry per CDR3 protein. TCRdb's processing, not the study's, gives the V and J calls here. The sample carries roughly 30,000 distinct CDR3 sequences, 8.5% to 9.5% recorded once. J lost 8 bases, V lost 7 bases, and 5 bases had no gene match. Per germline, CDR1 LGHDT and CDR2 YNNKEL (reference sequence). The CDR3 runs to 13 residues. The sample originates from a study of human T cells and chemical hapten exposure. The sample's time point: patch test 2, 6 weeks after DPC sensitization. Treatment of the sample: therapeutic diphenylcyclopropenone sensitization with weekly scalp DPC. Patches went on only after blood had been drawn each time.

This TCR came from a man aged 25-45 years with alopecia areata. Some clones in this sample may be carry-over from other donors' samples. The chain links TRBV3-1 to TRBJ1-4, with 9 nucleotides matching TRBD1. Here the sequenced sample was whole blood, taken in connection with sensitization to the hapten diphenylcyclopropenone (DPC). The CDR3 region is CASNRQGDEKLFF. The CDR3 nucleotides are TGTGCCAGCAACCGACAGGGGGACGAAAAACTGTTTTTT. The variable domain in full, with the rest retrieved from reference TRBV3-1 and TRBJ1-4, is DTAVSQTPKYLVTQMGNDKSIKCEQNLGHDTMYWYKQDSKKFLKIMFSYNNKELIINETVPNRFSPKSPDKAHLNLHINSLELGDSAVYFCASNRQGDEKLFFGSGTQLSVL.